One sample yielded the 13 T cell receptor beta chains listed below, sequenced in a study of metastatic and nonmetastatic thyroid tumors. Using MiXCR, TCRdb re-called clones from the PCR reads. Seen here are about 40,000 clones, about 15% observed once, and the top ten hold around a tenth. Treatment of any kind had been given to no patient before thyroid surgery. Sample: tumor tissue. These receptors were collected from a female donor with papillary thyroid cancer or a benign thyroid nodule (not recorded which). Some clones in this sample may be carry-over from other donors' samples.

This clone occurred many times. The CDR3: CSARATSGSRRDTGELFF. The CDR3 DNA follows: TGCAGTGCTAGGGCGACTAGCGGGAGTCGGAGGGACACCGGGGAGCTGTTTTTT. The V gene is TRBV20-1, the J gene TRBJ2-2, with 12 bases lining up with TRBD2. Germline lookup yields CDR1 DFQATT and CDR2 SNEGSKA (reference sequence). This CDR3 has 18 amino acids. The V gene end was trimmed by 3 bases and the J gene end by 3 bases; junction bases not matched to a gene: 11.

This clone was recorded many times. This chain uses TRBV18 with TRBJ2-5; 8 bases align to TRBD1. The CDR3 sequence is 14 residues long. J was trimmed by 5 bases and V by 1 base; bases with no gene match: 3. Germline loops: CDR1 KGHSH, CDR2 LQKENI. The CDR3 reads CASSPRRQGETQYF. As DNA, the CDR3 is TGTGCCAGCTCACCACGTCGACAGGGGGAGACCCAGTACTTC.

On this clone itself: This may be a read error, as it is one base from a much larger clone. The chain is built from TRBV12-3 or TRBV12-4 and TRBJ2-2, with D tentatively TRBD1 (5 bases). This CDR3 spans 15 amino acids. With 1 base removed from V and 1 base from J, the gap between germline ends came to 7 bases. This CDR3 reads CASSLGRVNTGELFF. The DNA for the CDR3 is TGTGCCAGCAGTTTAGGCAGGGTGAACACCGGGGAGCTGTTTTTT.

This clone came up a few times. The chain joins TRBV12-3 or TRBV12-4 to TRBJ1-5, with D unresolved. The CDR3 spans 12 residues. Trimming removed 6 bases from V and 4 bases from J, with 7 bases in between. The CDR3 DNA reads TGTGCCAGCAGCCCGGGGAATCAGCCCCAGCATTTT. This sequence encodes CASSPGNQPQHF.

This clone was recorded many times. Given a much more abundant clone one base away, this may be a read error. V usage is TRBV5-1 and J usage is TRBJ1-1; D is unresolved. There are 14 residues in the CDR3. Germline lookup yields CDR1 SGHRS and CDR2 YFSETQ. CDR3 protein: CASSLGGMNTEALF. CDR3 coding DNA: TGCGCCAGCAGCTTGGGTGGGATGAACACTGAAGCTCTCTTT.

Of note for this clone: A single base separates this from a much larger clone, so it may be a read error. The chain employs TRBV4-3 and TRBJ1-2, with a tentative D call TRBD1 (6 bases). The CDR3 consists of 13 residues. Germline lookup yields CDR1 LGHNA and CDR2 YSLEER. Trimming left V 5 bases short and J 4 bases short, with 11 bases between. CDR3 sequence (DNA): TGCGCCAGCAGCACACAGGGAGGCTATGGCTACACCTTC. Protein sequence: CASSTQGGYGYTF.

This clone was counted at least ten times. This chain joins TRBV6-6 and TRBJ2-1, with TRBD2 matching over 7 bases. Trimming removed 0 bases from V and 7 bases from J; junction bases left unmatched: 12. This CDR3 has 17 residues. CDR1 MNHNY and CDR2 SVGAGI come from the germline V gene (reference sequence). The CDR3 DNA is TGTGCCAGCAGTTACTCGAGCAGGCGGGAGTTCGGGAATGAGCAGTTCTTC. Amino acid sequence: CASSYSSRREFGNEQFF.

Many counts were recorded for this clone. This chain uses TRBV29-1 with TRBJ2-5; 9 bases are shared with TRBD2. Per germline, CDR1 SQVTM and CDR2 ANQGSEA. The CDR3 contains 15 residues. The J segment lost 5 bases and the V segment lost 0 bases, leaving 7 bases of the junction unmatched. In DNA, the CDR3 is TGCAGCGTTGAAGATCGAAGCGGGAGGTTGGAGACCCAGTACTTC. Translation: CSVEDRSGRLETQYF.

The table lists this clone with many counts. J is TRBJ1-2 and V is TRBV7-9; TRBD1 matches 8 bases. Trimming cost V 7 bases and J 5 bases; bases outside gene matches: 12. The CDR3 runs 15 residues. The V gene's germline CDR1 is SEHNR and CDR2 FQNEAQ (reference sequence). CDR3 sequence reads: CASNPGQGLWYGYTF. CDR3 sequence (DNA): TGTGCCAGCAACCCCGGACAGGGTTTATGGTATGGCTACACCTTC.

This clone was observed many times. The chain is built from TRBV5-1 and TRBJ1-3; D is uncertain. Germline assignment: CDR1 SGHRS and CDR2 YFSETQ. V gave up 1 base and J gave up 8 bases, with 10 bases separating them. There are 13 residues in the CDR3. CDR3 DNA sequence: TGCGCCAGCAGCTTGTTTTTCGGGGACACCATATATTTT. Translated, it gives CASSLFFGDTIYF. Full variable domain (remainder filled in from reference TRBV5-1 and TRBJ1-3): KAGVTQTPRYLIKTRGQQVTLSCSPISGHRSVSWYQQTPGQGLQFLFEYFSETQRNKGNFPGRFSGRQFSNSRSEMNVSTLELGDSALYLCASSLFFGDTIYFGEGSWLTVV.

The chain uses TRBV30 and TRBJ1-2; TRBD1 matches 7 bases. This CDR3 has 14 residues. The junction had 11 bases not matched to a gene; V was cut back by 2 bases and J by 8 bases. Per germline, CDR1 GTSNPN and CDR2 SVGIG (reference sequence). The CDR3 region is CAWSRDSQMRGYTF. The CDR3 bases are TGTGCCTGGAGTAGGGACAGCCAAATGAGGGGCTACACCTTC.

This clone occurred many times. V gene TRBV28 combines with J gene TRBJ2-5; 7 bases are a match to TRBD1. Germline CDR1 MDHEN, CDR2 SYDVKM. Trimming removed 5 bases from V and 3 bases from J; junction bases left unmatched: 21. The CDR3 sequence is 19 residues long. The CDR3 region is CASSQIWVRGPGTEETQYF. The CDR3 DNA is TGTGCCAGCAGTCAGATCTGGGTGAGGGGGCCGGGCACAGAAGAGACCCAGTACTTC.

This clone was seen many times. The J gene is TRBJ2-3, the V gene TRBV5-1; a possible D gene is TRBD1 (5 bases). V was shortened by 0 bases and J by 2 bases, with 7 bases between the two germline ends. Germline V CDR1 and CDR2: SGHRS, YFSETQ. CDR3 length: 14 amino acids. CDR3 amino acids: CASSLVGPTDTQYF. The CDR3 nucleotides are TGCGCCAGCAGCTTGGTGGGGCCCACAGATACGCAGTATTTT.